Following are 3 T cell receptor beta chains from one sample sequenced in a study of tumor-infiltrating lymphocytes in primary liver carcinoma. They got blood RNA out of unsorted whole blood and also pulled out germline DNA. From 450 to 550 ng total RNA, TCR beta cDNA was generated with a primer in the constant region. Three rounds of nested multiplex PCR with slightly modified ARM-PCR produced TCR beta libraries. Primers for the first two PCR rounds were TRBV1-TRBV30 forward primers and a C-beta reverse primer (about 10 cycles per round). TCRdb recomputed calls from the multiplex PCR reads with MiXCR, one row per CDR3 protein. Of about 180,000 distinct CDR3 sequences listed, 50% to 75% are singletons. Sequencing was performed on peripheral blood. These receptors were obtained from a man between 40 and 49 years old with primary liver carcinoma and hepatitis B virus infection.

This clonotype was detected ten times or more. The chain is built from TRBV29-1 and TRBJ2-7; 9 nucleotides align to TRBD2. CDR1 and CDR2 (germline): SQVTM, ANQGSEA. The V segment lost 7 bases and the J segment 1 base; nucleotides outside the gene matches: 8. The CDR3 totals 14 residues. The CDR3, as DNA: TGCAGCGGCGTAAAACTAGCGGGTTCCTACGAGCAGTACTTC. It encodes CSGVKLAGSYEQYF.

The rearrangement uses TRBV28 and TRBJ2-3, with D possibly matching TRBD2 (6 bases). Between the trimmed V and J ends, which lost 5 bases and 5 bases, there was a span of 20 bases. Germline CDR1 is MDHEN and CDR2 is SYDVKM. The CDR3 spans 16 residues. The CDR3 here is CASSQPGTQQGDTQYF. The DNA of the CDR3 is TGTGCCAGCAGTCAGCCCGGGACTCAACAAGGAGATACGCAGTATTTT.

On this clonotype itself: One junction end disagrees with the germline gene, perhaps due to a read error. DNA for the CDR3: TGTGCCAGCAGGCTCCGGGGGCCGTATGGGTACACCTTC. Its protein product is CASRLRGPYGYTF. The chain is built from TRBV28 and TRBJ1-2; tentative D call: TRBD1 (6 bases). The CDR3 extends over 13 amino acids. The germline gives CDR1 MDHEN, CDR2 SYDVKM.